This TCR beta chain appears in the sequencing data of a study of T cell responses to AZD1222 COVID-19 vaccine. Profiled with immunoSEQ multiplex PCR; TCRdb holds only in-frame clones, not every one. This table holds over 100,000 clones, 85% to 90% found once. The V end lost 4 bases, the J end lost 4 bases, and 11 bases lay between the germline ends. The CDR3 is 14 amino acids. Germline values: CDR1 SQVTM, CDR2 ANQGSEA. This chain uses TRBV29-1 with TRBJ2-6, with D perhaps matching TRBD1 (6 bases). The origin of this receptor is an adult in good health. Sequenced here: peripheral blood, sampled on day 0 of AZD1222 vaccination. CDR3 nucleotide sequence: TGCAGCGTTGCTCGGGACACCGGGGCCAACGTCCTGACTTTC. Its protein product is CSVARDTGANVLTF. Full variable domain (missing parts from reference TRBV29-1 and TRBJ2-6): SAVISQKPSRDICQRGTSLTIQCQVDSQVTMMFWYRQQPGQSLTLIATANQGSEATYESGFVIDKFPISRPNLTFSTLTVSNMSPEDSSIYLCSVARDTGANVLTFGAGSRLTVL.